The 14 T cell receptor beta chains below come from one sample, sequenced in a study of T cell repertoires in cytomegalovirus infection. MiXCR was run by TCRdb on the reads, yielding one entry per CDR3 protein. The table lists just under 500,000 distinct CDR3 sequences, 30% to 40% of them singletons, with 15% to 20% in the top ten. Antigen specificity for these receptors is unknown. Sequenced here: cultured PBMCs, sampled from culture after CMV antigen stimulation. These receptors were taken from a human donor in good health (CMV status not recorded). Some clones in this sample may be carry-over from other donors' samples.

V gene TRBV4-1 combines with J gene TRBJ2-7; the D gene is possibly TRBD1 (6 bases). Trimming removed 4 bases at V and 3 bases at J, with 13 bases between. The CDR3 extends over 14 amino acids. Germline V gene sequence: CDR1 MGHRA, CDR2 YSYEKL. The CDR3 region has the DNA TGCGCCAGCAGCCGATCCACAGGGAACTACGAGCAGTACGTC. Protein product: CASSRSTGNYEQYV.

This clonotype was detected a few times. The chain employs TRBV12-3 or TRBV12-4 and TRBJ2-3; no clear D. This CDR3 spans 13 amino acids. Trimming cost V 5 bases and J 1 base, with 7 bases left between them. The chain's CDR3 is CASSPTGTDTQYF. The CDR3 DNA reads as TGTGCCAGCAGTCCGACTGGCACAGATACGCAGTATTTT.

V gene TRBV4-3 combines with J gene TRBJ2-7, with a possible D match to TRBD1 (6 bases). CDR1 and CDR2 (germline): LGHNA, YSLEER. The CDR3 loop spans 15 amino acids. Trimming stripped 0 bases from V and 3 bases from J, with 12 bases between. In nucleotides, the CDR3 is TGCGCCAGCAGCCAAGATCGAAGCAGGGGCTACGAGCAGTACTTC. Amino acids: CASSQDRSRGYEQYF.

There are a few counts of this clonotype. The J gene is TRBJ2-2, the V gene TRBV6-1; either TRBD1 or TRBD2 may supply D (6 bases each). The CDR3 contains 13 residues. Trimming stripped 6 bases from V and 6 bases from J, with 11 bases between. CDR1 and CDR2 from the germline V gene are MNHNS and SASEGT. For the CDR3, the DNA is TGTGCCAGCAGGGGGGGCGTAGCCGGGGAGCTGTTTTTT. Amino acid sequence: CASRGGVAGELFF.

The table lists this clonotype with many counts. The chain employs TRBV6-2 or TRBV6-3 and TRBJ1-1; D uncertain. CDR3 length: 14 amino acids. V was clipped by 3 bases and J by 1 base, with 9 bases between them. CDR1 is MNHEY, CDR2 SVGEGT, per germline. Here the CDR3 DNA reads TGTGCCAGCAGTTATGTTCCGAGGAACACTGAAGCTTTCTTT. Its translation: CASSYVPRNTEAFF.

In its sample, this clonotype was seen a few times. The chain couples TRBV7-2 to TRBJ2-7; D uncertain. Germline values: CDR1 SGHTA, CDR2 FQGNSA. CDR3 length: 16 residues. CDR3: CASGLAEGLGNYEQYV. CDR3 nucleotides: TGTGCCAGCGGCTTAGCTGAAGGGCTGGGGAACTACGAGCAGTACGTC.

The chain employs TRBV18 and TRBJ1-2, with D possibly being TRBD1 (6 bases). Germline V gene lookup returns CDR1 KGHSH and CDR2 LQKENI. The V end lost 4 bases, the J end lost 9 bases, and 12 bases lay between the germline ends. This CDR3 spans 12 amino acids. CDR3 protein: CASSLRQDRYTF. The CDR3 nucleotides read TGTGCCAGCTCACTTCGACAGGATCGCTACACCTTC.

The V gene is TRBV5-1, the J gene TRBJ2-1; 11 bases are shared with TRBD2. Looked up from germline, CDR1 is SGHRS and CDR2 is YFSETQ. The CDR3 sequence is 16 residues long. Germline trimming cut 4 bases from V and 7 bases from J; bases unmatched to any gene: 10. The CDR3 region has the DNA TGCGCCAGCAGCCTCGGGGTAGCGGGAGGGACAAATGAGCAGTTCTTC. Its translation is CASSLGVAGGTNEQFF.

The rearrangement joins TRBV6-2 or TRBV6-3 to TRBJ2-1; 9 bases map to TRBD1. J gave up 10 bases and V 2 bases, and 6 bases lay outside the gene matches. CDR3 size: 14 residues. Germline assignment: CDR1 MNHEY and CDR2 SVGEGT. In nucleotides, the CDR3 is TGTGCCAGCAGTTACGACAGGGGGAGGTTGGAGCAGTTCTTC. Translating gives CASSYDRGRLEQFF.

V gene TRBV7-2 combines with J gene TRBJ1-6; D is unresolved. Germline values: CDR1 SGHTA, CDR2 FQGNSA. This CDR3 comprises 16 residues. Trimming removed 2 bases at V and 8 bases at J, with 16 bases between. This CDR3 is CASSLFGHQNDSPLHF. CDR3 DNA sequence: TGTGCCAGCAGCTTATTCGGGCACCAAAACGATTCACCCCTCCACTTT.

Here the CDR3 DNA reads TGTGCCAGCGGCCTCTCGGGACAGGGTGGGACCGGGGAGCTGTTTTTT. Encoded protein: CASGLSGQGGTGELFF. V and J are TRBV27 and TRBJ2-2, with 9 bases matching TRBD1. This CDR3 contains 16 residues. With 8 bases clipped from V and 5 bases from J, the junction kept 12 bases outside the gene matches. The germline V gene encodes CDR1 MNHEY and CDR2 SMNVEV (reference sequence).

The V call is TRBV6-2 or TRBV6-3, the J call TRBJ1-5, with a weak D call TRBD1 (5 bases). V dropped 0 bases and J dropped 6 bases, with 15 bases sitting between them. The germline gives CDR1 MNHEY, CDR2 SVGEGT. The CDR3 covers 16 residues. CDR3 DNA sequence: TGTGCCAGCAGTTACTCGGCAGGGTATGGGTTTCAGCCCCAGCATTTT. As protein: CASSYSAGYGFQPQHF.

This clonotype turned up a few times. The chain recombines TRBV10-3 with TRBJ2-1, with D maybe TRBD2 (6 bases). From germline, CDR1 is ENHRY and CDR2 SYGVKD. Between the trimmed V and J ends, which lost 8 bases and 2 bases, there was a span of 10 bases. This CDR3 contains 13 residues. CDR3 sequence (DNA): TGTGCCATCGGACTAAACCCCTACAATGAGCAGTTCTTC. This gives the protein CAIGLNPYNEQFF.

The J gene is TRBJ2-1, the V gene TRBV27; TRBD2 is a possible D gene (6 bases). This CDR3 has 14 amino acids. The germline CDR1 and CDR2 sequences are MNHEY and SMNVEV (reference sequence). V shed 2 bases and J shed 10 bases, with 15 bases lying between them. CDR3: CASSLGGFGGEQFF. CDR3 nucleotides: TGTGCCAGCAGTTTAGGAGGTTTTGGGGGGGAGCAGTTCTTC.